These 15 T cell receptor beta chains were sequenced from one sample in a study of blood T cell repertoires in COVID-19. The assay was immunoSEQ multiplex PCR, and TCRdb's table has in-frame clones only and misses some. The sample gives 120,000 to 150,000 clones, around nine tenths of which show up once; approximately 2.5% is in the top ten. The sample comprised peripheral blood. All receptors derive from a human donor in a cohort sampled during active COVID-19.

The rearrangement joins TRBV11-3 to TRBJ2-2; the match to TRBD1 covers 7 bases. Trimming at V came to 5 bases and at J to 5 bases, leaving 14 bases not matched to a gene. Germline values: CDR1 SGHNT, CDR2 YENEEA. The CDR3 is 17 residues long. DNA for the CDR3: TGTGCCAGCAGCGAGTCTAACAGGGGTGCAGGAACCGGGGAGCTGTTTTTT. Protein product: CASSESNRGAGTGELFF.

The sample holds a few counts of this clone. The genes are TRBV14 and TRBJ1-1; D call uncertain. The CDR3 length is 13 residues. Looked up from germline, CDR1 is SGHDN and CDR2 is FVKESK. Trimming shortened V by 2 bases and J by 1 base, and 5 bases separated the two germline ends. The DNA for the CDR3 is TGTGCCAGCAGCCAAACTTCGAACACTGAAGCTTTCTTT. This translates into CASSQTSNTEAFF.

The CDR3 sequence: CASIQGLPGELFF. The DNA of the CDR3 is TGTGCCAGCATTCAGGGTTTGCCCGGGGAGCTGTTTTTT. The gene calls are TRBV28 and TRBJ2-2; possible D gene TRBD1, 5 bases. CDR3 length: 13 amino acids. The germline V gene encodes CDR1 MDHEN and CDR2 SYDVKM. Trimming left V 7 bases short and J 6 bases short, with 12 bases between.

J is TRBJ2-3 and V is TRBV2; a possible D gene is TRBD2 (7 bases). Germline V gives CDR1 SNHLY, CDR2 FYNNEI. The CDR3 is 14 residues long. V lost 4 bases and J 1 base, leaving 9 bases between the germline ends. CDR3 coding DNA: TGTGCCAGCAGTGCGGGGGGCGGCACAGATACGCAGTATTTT. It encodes CASSAGGGTDTQYF. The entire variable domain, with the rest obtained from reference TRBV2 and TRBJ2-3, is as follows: EPEVTQTPSHQVTQMGQEVILRCVPISNHLYFYWYRQILGQKVEFLVSFYNNEISEKSEIFDDQFSVERPDGSNFTLKIRSTKLEDSAMYFCASSAGGGTDTQYFGPGTRLTVL.

CDR3 coding DNA: TGTGCCAGCAGCTCCCTTAGCGGTTCGCAAGAGACCCAGTACTTC. It encodes CASSSLSGSQETQYF. The rearrangement links TRBV7-2 to TRBJ2-5; D is perhaps TRBD2 (6 bases). The CDR3 has 15 residues. Germline-derived CDR1 and CDR2 are SGHTA and FQGNSA. V was cut by 4 bases and J by 2 bases, with 14 bases left in between. Together with reference TRBV7-2 and TRBJ2-5, the CDR3 gives the full variable domain: GAGVSQSPSNKVTEKGKDVELRCDPISGHTALYWYRQSLGQGLEFLIYFQGNSAPDKSGLPSDRFSAERTGGSVSTLTIQRTQQEDSAVYLCASSSLSGSQETQYFGPGTRLLVL.

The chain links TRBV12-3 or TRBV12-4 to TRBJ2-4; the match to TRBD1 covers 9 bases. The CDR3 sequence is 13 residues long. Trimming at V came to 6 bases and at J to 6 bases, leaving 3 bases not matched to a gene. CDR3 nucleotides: TGTGCCAGCAGAACGGGACAGGGAAACATTCAGTACTTC. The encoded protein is CASRTGQGNIQYF.

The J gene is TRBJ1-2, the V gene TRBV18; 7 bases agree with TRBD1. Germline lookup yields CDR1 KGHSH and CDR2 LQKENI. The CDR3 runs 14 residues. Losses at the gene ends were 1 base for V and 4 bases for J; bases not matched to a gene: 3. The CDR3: CASSPRDRVYGYTF. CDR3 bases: TGTGCCAGCTCACCACGCGACAGGGTCTATGGCTACACCTTC.

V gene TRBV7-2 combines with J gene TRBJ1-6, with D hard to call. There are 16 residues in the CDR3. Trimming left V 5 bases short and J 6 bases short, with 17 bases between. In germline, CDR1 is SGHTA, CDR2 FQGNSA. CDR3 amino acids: CASSRSTGSSNSPLHF. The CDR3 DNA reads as TGTGCCAGCAGCCGCTCCACTGGTAGCTCTAATTCACCCCTCCACTTT. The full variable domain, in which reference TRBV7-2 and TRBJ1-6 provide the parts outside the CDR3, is GAGVSQSPSNKVTEKGKDVELRCDPISGHTALYWYRQSLGQGLEFLIYFQGNSAPDKSGLPSDRFSAERTGGSVSTLTIQRTQQEDSAVYLCASSRSTGSSNSPLHFGNGTRLTVT.

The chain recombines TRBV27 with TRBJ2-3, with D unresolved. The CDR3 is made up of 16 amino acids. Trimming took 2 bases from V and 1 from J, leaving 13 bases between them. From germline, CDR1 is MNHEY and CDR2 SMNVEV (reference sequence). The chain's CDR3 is CASSLLSASGTDTQYF. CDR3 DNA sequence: TGTGCCAGCAGTTTACTGTCCGCGTCTGGCACAGATACGCAGTATTTT.

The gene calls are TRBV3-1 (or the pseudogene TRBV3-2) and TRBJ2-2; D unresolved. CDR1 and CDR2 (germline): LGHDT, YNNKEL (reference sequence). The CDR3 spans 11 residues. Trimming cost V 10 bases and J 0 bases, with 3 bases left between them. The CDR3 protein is CATANTGELFF. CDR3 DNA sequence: TGTGCCACCGCGAACACCGGGGAGCTGTTTTTT.

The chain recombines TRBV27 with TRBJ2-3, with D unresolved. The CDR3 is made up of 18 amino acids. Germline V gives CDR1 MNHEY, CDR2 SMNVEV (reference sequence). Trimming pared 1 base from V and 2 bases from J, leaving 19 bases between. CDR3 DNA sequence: TGTGCCAGCAGTTTATTCCCGAACGGCGGCTCCAACACAGATACGCAGTATTTT. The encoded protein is CASSLFPNGGSNTDTQYF.

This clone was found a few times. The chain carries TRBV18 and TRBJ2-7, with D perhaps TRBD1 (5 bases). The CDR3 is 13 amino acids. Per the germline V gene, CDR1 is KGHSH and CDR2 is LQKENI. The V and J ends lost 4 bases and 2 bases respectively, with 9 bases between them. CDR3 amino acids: CASSRGDTYEQYF. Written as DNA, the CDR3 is TGTGCCAGCTCACGGGGCGACACCTACGAGCAGTACTTC.

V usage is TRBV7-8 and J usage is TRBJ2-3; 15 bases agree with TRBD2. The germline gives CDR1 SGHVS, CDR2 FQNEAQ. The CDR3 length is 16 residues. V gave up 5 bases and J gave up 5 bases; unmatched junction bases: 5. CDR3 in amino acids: CASSRGLAGGGDTQYF. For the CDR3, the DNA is TGTGCCAGCAGCCGAGGACTAGCGGGGGGGGGAGATACGCAGTATTTT.

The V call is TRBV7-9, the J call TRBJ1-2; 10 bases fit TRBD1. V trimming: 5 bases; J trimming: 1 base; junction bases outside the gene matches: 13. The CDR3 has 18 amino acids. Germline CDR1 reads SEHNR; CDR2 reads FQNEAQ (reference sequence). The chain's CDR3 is CASSPPAGQGFSNYGYTF. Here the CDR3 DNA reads TGTGCCAGCAGCCCCCCCGCGGGACAGGGGTTTAGTAACTATGGCTACACCTTC.

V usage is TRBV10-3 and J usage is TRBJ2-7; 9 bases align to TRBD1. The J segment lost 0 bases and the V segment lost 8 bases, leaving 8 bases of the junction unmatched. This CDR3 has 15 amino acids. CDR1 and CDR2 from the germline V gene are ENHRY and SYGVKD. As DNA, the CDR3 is TGTGCCATCCGTCCCGGGACAGGGATCTCCTACGAGCAGTACTTC. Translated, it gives CAIRPGTGISYEQYF.